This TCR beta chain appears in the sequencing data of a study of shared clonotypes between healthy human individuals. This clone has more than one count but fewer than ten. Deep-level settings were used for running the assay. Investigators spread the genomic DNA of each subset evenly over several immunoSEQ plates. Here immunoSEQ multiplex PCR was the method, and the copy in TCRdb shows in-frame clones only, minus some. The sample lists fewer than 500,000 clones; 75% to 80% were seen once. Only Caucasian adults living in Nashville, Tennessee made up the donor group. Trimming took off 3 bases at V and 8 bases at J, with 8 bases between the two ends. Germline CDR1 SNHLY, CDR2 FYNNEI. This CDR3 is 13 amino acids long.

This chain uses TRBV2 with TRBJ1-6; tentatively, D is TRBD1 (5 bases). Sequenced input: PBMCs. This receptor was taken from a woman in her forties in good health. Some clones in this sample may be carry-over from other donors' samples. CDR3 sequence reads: CASSDAGDSPLHF. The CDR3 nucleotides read TGTGCCAGCAGTGATGCGGGGGATTCACCCCTCCACTTT.